Below, one T cell receptor (beta chain) is given with its context. Its antigen is as yet unknown. The source of the sample is a study of shared clonotypes between healthy human individuals. Study-wide findings and caveats: Larger richness was generally estimated for naive than memory subsets.

Each replicate PCR on the sorted subsets used roughly 210 ng DNA (around 31,000 T cell genomes). As handled by the study authors: There were no quality scores in the junction-only immunoSEQ sequences, so filtering differed. Only in-frame clones appear in the TCRdb table, and some are missing; sequencing was by immunoSEQ multiplex PCR. V, J and clone size are taken as reported in that table, and D and trimming were inferred from the DNA itself. The data show some 1,900,000 clones, approximately 95% seen once. Positively selected for CCR7, the CD45RO-negative cells used as naive CD8 cells excluded terminally differentiated effector memory CD45RA+ cells. Donors were healthy HIV-negative adults without recent acute infections or vaccinations. The sample was naive CD8+ T cells sorted from blood. The sequence came from a man aged 18 to 30 in good health.

CDR3 DNA: TGTGCCAGCAGCTCAATCGGGACTAGCGGGACTCACGAGCAGTACTTC. It is translated as CASSSIGTSGTHEQYF. The V and J genes are TRBV27 and TRBJ2-7, with 13 bases fitting TRBD2. V gave up 6 bases and J gave up 5 bases; unmatched junction bases: 10. The CDR3 consists of 16 residues. Germline loops: CDR1 MNHEY, CDR2 SMNVEV (reference sequence).